A selection of T cell receptor beta chains follows, all from one sample in a study of T-cell memory formation after mild COVID-19. TCRdb reprocessed the 5' RACE reads with MiXCR, giving one entry per CDR3 protein. Among around 99,000 distinct CDR3 sequences listed, approximately 15% were seen once. Sequenced material: PBMCs or a T cell subset sorted from them (not recorded which). These receptors all come from a man aged 18 to 35 who had mild COVID-19 (a few samples of this study predate the infection). Cell type and time point are not known. Each CDR3 is given without its conserved first and last residue. Clone size is given for some rows only: seen once, a few or many times, or a class if the clone is expanded.

clone_size j_call v_call cdr3_aa
NA TRBJ2-3 TRBV29-1 SVAGGASGYTDTQY
few TRBJ2-3 TRBV7-9 ASSATSGGPDTQY
many TRBJ2-7 TRBV4-1 ASSQAQGSYEQY
few TRBJ2-1 TRBV4-1 ASRPGAGGNNEQF
NA TRBJ2-3 TRBV12-3/TRBV12-4 ASSYGLVGDTQY
few TRBJ1-1 TRBV5-4 ASSLAGQNTEAF
NA TRBJ1-2 TRBV20-1 SASRRDYGYT
few TRBJ2-3 TRBV6-2/TRBV6-3 ASRTQGDTQY
few TRBJ2-1 TRBV12-3/TRBV12-4 ASSFPGGPWDEQF
few TRBJ2-7 TRBV20-1 SARDSSYEQY
medium-sized TRBJ1-6 TRBV9 ASTLSGLGGPLH
many TRBJ2-5 TRBV6-2/TRBV6-3 ASSWGTPETQY
few TRBJ2-7 TRBV10-3 AISEPTRDVSLEQY
NA TRBJ1-5 TRBV7-2 ASSKVNQPQH
few TRBJ2-5 TRBV6-2/TRBV6-3 ASSYRGLGKQETQY
many TRBJ2-5 TRBV7-9 ASSLSMAGGQETQY
few TRBJ2-5 TRBV12-3/TRBV12-4 ASSFTDRGGETQY
NA TRBJ2-2 TRBV29-1 SVEDRGSTGELF
NA TRBJ2-1 TRBV6-5 ASSYSAGTEVHNEQF
few TRBJ2-1 TRBV10-2 ASSDGRGINEQF
NA TRBJ1-2 TRBV24-1 ATSDTTGGPSHGYT
few TRBJ1-6 TRBV7-6 ASSLEYRSGSPLH
NA TRBJ1-2 TRBV4-2 ASSPEAGTGANYGYT
few TRBJ2-1 TRBV2 ASSEMGDEQF
NA TRBJ1-2 TRBV29-1 SVEELKGGVYGYT
few TRBJ1-4 TRBV20-1 SARDLRGGEKLF
few TRBJ1-4 TRBV20-1 SARGTHATNEKLF
NA TRBJ1-2 TRBV6-5 ASRGAGQGLGYT
NA TRBJ2-5 TRBV7-2 ASSERGTQETQY
NA TRBJ2-2 TRBV5-1 ASSQRQGTTGELF
few TRBJ2-7 TRBV30 AWENPGTEMYEQY
NA TRBJ2-3 TRBV6-5 ASSYSGYIRDTQY
NA TRBJ1-1 TRBV6-6 ASSPLENTEAF
few TRBJ2-3 TRBV27 ASGRRGTDTQY
NA TRBJ2-7 TRBV6-1 ASREYEQY
many TRBJ1-4 TRBV13 ASSKTGFAEKLF
NA TRBJ2-1 TRBV20-1 SASGQSLGGEQF
few TRBJ2-7 TRBV6-6 ASSYIGAYEQY
many TRBJ2-7 TRBV29-1 SVDEQGSYEQY
NA TRBJ1-4 TRBV5-4 ASSSGGKLF
many TRBJ2-1 TRBV4-3 ASSQEGQGWDEQF
many TRBJ2-3 TRBV5-6 ASSLSSGWSTDTQY
few TRBJ1-1 TRBV7-9 ASSLGGLGTEAF
few TRBJ2-7 TRBV5-6 ASSLVGTVYLEQY
NA TRBJ2-1 TRBV12-3/TRBV12-4 ASSSSSVPFF
NA TRBJ2-1 TRBV30 AWNADRSSYNEQF
NA TRBJ2-5 TRBV5-1 ASSLPPDRGPHGETQY
few TRBJ2-2 TRBV11-2 ASSLVAPRNTGELF
NA TRBJ2-5 TRBV6-2/TRBV6-3 ASSYSSAQYQETQY
few TRBJ2-4 TRBV11-2 ASSLRGAGIQY
few TRBJ2-3 TRBV9 ASSFSGTFVDTQY
once TRBJ2-2 TRBV6-2/TRBV6-3 ASSNRQRTGELF
NA TRBJ2-3 TRBV7-7 ASSLRSGGGTDTQY
few TRBJ1-5 TRBV19 ASLRQSNQPQH
NA TRBJ2-1 TRBV3-1 ASSQELKNNEQF
NA TRBJ2-6 TRBV4-3 ASSQATGGTSGANVLT
many TRBJ1-6 TRBV12-3/TRBV12-4 ASSLALGVSTPGNSPLH
NA TRBJ2-3 TRBV2 ASTGAGTSDTQY
few TRBJ2-1 TRBV19 ASSIAQSSYNEQF
many TRBJ2-5 TRBV7-2 ASSWDLKETQY